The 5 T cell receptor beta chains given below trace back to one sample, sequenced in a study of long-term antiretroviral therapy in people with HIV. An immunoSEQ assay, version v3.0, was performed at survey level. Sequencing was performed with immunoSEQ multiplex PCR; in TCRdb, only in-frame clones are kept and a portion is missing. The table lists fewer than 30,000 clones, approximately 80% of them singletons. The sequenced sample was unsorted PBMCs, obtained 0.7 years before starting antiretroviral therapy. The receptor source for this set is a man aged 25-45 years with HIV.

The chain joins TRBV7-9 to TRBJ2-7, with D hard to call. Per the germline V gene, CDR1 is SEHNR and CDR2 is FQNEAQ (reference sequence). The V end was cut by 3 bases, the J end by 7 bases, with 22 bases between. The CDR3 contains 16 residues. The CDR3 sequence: CASSFLRDPTHREQYF. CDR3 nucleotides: TGTGCCAGCAGCTTTCTCCGAGACCCCACCCATCGAGAGCAGTACTTC.

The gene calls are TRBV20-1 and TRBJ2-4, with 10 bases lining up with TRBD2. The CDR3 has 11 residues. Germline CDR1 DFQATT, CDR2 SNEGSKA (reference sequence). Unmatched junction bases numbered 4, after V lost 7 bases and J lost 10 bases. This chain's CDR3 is CSGERGGIQYF. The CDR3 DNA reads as TGCAGTGGGGAGCGGGGGGGGATTCAGTACTTC.

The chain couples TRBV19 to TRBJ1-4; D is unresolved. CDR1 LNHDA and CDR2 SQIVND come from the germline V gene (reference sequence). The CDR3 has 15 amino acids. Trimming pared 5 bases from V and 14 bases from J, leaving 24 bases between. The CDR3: CASSDTYLSRAGLFF. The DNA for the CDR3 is TGTGCCAGTAGTGATACATACCTCTCCCGGGCCGGGCTGTTTTTT.

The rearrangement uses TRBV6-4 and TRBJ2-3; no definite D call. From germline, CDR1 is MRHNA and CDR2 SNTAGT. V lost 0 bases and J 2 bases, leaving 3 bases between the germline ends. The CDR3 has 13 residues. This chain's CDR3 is CASSDSPTDTQYF. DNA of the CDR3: TGTGCCAGCAGTGACTCGCCCACAGATACGCAGTATTTT.

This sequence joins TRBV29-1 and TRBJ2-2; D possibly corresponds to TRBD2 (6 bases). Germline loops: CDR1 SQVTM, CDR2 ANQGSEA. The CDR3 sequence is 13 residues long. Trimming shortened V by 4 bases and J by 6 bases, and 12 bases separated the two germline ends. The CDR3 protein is CSVVGGRSGELFF. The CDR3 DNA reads TGCAGCGTTGTGGGGGGTCGGTCCGGGGAGCTGTTTTTT.